Below are 25 T cell receptor beta chains sequenced from a single sample in a study of cytomegalovirus exposure and HLA in healthy donors. Primers: 60 Vbeta forward and 13 Jbeta reverse. Clones were read by immunoSEQ multiplex PCR, and TCRdb kept only the in-frame ones, dropping some. The sample lists some 150,000 clones, approximately 79% occurring once. Sequencing used PBMCs. These receptors came from a man between 40 and 49 years old in good health and CMV-seronegative.

This rearrangement joins TRBV5-6 to TRBJ2-1, with a tentative D call TRBD2 (6 bases). The CDR3 is 13 residues long. The germline V gene encodes CDR1 SGHDT and CDR2 YYEEEE. Deletions cut 0 bases from V and 8 bases from J, with 9 bases between. CDR3 region: CASSLAGSDEQFF. CDR3 DNA: TGTGCCAGCAGCTTGGCCGGGAGTGATGAGCAGTTCTTC.

The gene calls are TRBV19 and TRBJ2-7, with 8 nucleotides matching TRBD1. V was clipped by 6 bases and J by 4 bases; unmatched bases: 5. CDR1 LNHDA and CDR2 SQIVND come from the germline V gene (reference sequence). This CDR3 comprises 13 residues. The CDR3 loop is CASRAGGKYEQYF. Here the CDR3 DNA reads TGTGCCAGTAGGGCAGGGGGCAAGTACGAGCAGTACTTC. Drawing the rest from reference TRBV19 and TRBJ2-7, the complete variable domain is DGGITQSPKYLFRKEGQNVTLSCEQNLNHDAMYWYRQDPGQGLRLIYYSQIVNDFQKGDIAEGYSVSREKKESFPLTVTSAQKNPTAFYLCASRAGGKYEQYFGPGTRLTVT.

The rearrangement uses TRBV5-1 and TRBJ2-2; a possible D gene is TRBD1 (6 bases). The CDR3 has 15 residues. Germline V CDR1 and CDR2: SGHRS, YFSETQ. V lost 2 bases and J 2 bases, leaving 10 bases between the germline ends. The DNA for the CDR3 is TGCGCCAGCAGCTTCTCAGGGGTCAACACCGGGGAGCTGTTTTTT. Protein: CASSFSGVNTGELFF.

V gene TRBV27 combines with J gene TRBJ2-5, with TRBD1 matching 7 bases. The V and J ends lost 2 bases and 4 bases, in that order; junction bases with no gene match: 13. Germline V gene sequence: CDR1 MNHEY, CDR2 SMNVEV (reference sequence). CDR3 length equals 17 residues. Written as DNA, the CDR3 is TGTGCCAGCAGTTTACGCGCGAAACAGGGGCGGGTAGAGACCCAGTACTTC. Residues: CASSLRAKQGRVETQYF.

The chain joins TRBV30 to TRBJ2-2; 8 nucleotides line up with TRBD2. Per the germline V gene, CDR1 is GTSNPN and CDR2 is SVGIG (reference sequence). Trimming at V came to 0 bases and at J to 4 bases, leaving 4 bases not matched to a gene. The CDR3 is made up of 15 amino acids. Here the CDR3 DNA reads TGTGCCTGGAGTGTAGGGCTAGCGGGCACCGGGGAGCTGTTTTTT. It yields the protein CAWSVGLAGTGELFF.

There are a few counts of this clone. The chain joins TRBV6-1 to TRBJ1-2; D unresolved. CDR3 length: 14 amino acids. The germline gives CDR1 MNHNS, CDR2 SASEGT. Trimming took 2 bases from V and 3 from J, leaving 10 bases between them. CDR3 sequence (DNA): TGTGCCAGCAGTGAATCAAGGACTTACTATGGCTACACCTTC. Residues: CASSESRTYYGYTF.

The chain links TRBV11-1 to TRBJ2-7; possibly TRBD1 for D (5 bases). The CDR3 has 15 amino acids. Germline CDR1 is SGHAT and CDR2 is FQDESV (reference sequence). The V gene lost 4 bases and the J gene lost 0 bases, with 13 bases spanning the gap. For the CDR3, the DNA is TGTGCCAGCAGCTGGCGGCGGCAGGGCTCCTACGAGCAGTACTTC. It encodes CASSWRRQGSYEQYF.

The rearrangement uses TRBV7-6 and TRBJ2-1, with TRBD2 matching over 14 bases. The V and J ends lost 1 base and 7 bases, in that order; junction bases with no gene match: 9. Germline V gives CDR1 SGHVS, CDR2 FNYEAQ. The CDR3 totals 18 residues. CDR3 sequence reads: CASSLDGLAGGQGNEQFF. As DNA, the CDR3 is TGTGCCAGCAGCTTAGACGGACTAGCGGGAGGCCAGGGGAATGAGCAGTTCTTC.

V gene TRBV27 combines with J gene TRBJ1-3; D may be TRBD1 (6 bases). V lost 5 bases and J 9 bases, leaving 14 bases between the germline ends. The germline CDR1 and CDR2 sequences are MNHEY and SMNVEV (reference sequence). This CDR3 has 13 amino acids. CDR3 protein: CASSPTGTGTIYF. The CDR3 coding sequence is TGTGCCAGCAGTCCCACAGGGACGGGCACCATATATTTT.

The chain has TRBV6-1 and TRBJ2-5, with 7 positions matching TRBD1. This CDR3 is 15 amino acids long. V lost 6 bases, J lost 2 bases, and 9 bases stayed unmatched. In germline, CDR1 is MNHNS, CDR2 SASEGT. CDR3 DNA sequence: TGTGCCAGCAGACCCAGATTGGGACAGCAAGAGACCCAGTACTTC. Translating gives CASRPRLGQQETQYF.

This chain connects TRBV10-3 to TRBJ2-7; D gene uncertain. V dropped 0 bases and J dropped 9 bases, with 6 bases sitting between them. The CDR3 is made up of 11 amino acids. Germline values: CDR1 ENHRY, CDR2 SYGVKD. In nucleotides, the CDR3 is TGTGCCATCAGTGAGTCCGAGGCGCAGTACTTC. Residues: CAISESEAQYF.

The rearrangement uses TRBV29-1 and TRBJ2-5, with 8 bases aligning to TRBD1. Germline trimming cut 4 bases from V and 3 bases from J; bases unmatched to any gene: 1. The CDR3 is 12 residues long. Per germline, CDR1 SQVTM and CDR2 ANQGSEA. CDR3 protein: CSVGQGKETQYF. Here the CDR3 DNA reads TGCAGCGTTGGACAGGGGAAAGAGACCCAGTACTTC. The variable domain in full, with the rest retrieved from reference TRBV29-1 and TRBJ2-5, is SAVISQKPSRDICQRGTSLTIQCQVDSQVTMMFWYRQQPGQSLTLIATANQGSEATYESGFVIDKFPISRPNLTFSTLTVSNMSPEDSSIYLCSVGQGKETQYFGPGTRLLVL.

This rearrangement joins TRBV13 to TRBJ1-6; TRBD1 agrees at 7 bases. The CDR3 spans 16 residues. Germline V gene lookup returns CDR1 PRHDT and CDR2 FYEKMQ (reference sequence). Trimming took 7 bases from V and 10 from J; bases not matched to a gene: 16. The CDR3 nucleotides are TGTGCCAGCACTCCCCTGGGGACAGAAGGCGGGTCACCCCTCCACTTT. Translated: CASTPLGTEGGSPLHF.

The rearrangement uses TRBV30 and TRBJ2-7, with 10 bases aligning to TRBD2. J lost 3 bases, V lost 2 bases, and 4 bases had no gene match. The CDR3 extends over 14 amino acids. CDR1 is GTSNPN and CDR2 is SVGIG in the germline V gene (reference sequence). CDR3 DNA: TGTGCCTGGAGTAGGACTAGCGGATTCTACGAGCAGTACTTC. As protein: CAWSRTSGFYEQYF.

This sequence joins TRBV7-6 and TRBJ2-3; D might be TRBD1 (6 bases). The CDR3 length is 16 residues. Germline assignment: CDR1 SGHVS and CDR2 FNYEAQ. V lost 5 bases to trimming and J lost 2 bases, with 17 bases between them. The CDR3 region has the DNA TGTGCCAGCAGCCTAGGGGGTCTGGGGGCCACAGATACGCAGTATTTT. Translating gives CASSLGGLGATDTQYF. The whole variable domain, remainder taken from reference TRBV7-6 and TRBJ2-3, is GAGVSQSPRYKVTKRGQDVALRCDPISGHVSLYWYRQALGQGPEFLTYFNYEAQQDKSGLPNDRFSAERPEGSISTLTIQRTEQRDSAMYRCASSLGGLGATDTQYFGPGTRLTVL.

The chain recombines TRBV28 with TRBJ1-2; D not certain. V was cut by 8 bases and J by 8 bases, with 12 bases left in between. CDR1 is MDHEN and CDR2 is SYDVKM in the germline V gene. The CDR3 runs 11 residues. The CDR3 loop reads CASHRLAGYTF. DNA for the CDR3: TGTGCCAGCCACCGCCTAGCCGGCTACACCTTC.

The rearrangement uses TRBV28 and TRBJ2-1, with 10 bases matching TRBD1. Trimming took 6 bases from V and 2 from J; bases not matched to a gene: 1. CDR3 length: 14 residues. Germline CDR1 and CDR2: MDHEN and SYDVKM. This CDR3 is CASRGQGAYNEQFF. CDR3 DNA sequence: TGTGCCAGCAGAGGACAGGGGGCCTACAATGAGCAGTTCTTC.

This sequence joins TRBV5-4 and TRBJ2-7, with 7 bases matching TRBD1. V gave up 4 bases and J gave up 1 base; unmatched junction bases: 8. The CDR3 extends over 15 amino acids. Per the germline V gene, CDR1 is SGHNT and CDR2 is YYREEE (reference sequence). The CDR3 nucleotides are TGTGCCAGCAGCCTAACGGGACAGCCATCCTACGAGCAGTACTTC. Protein: CASSLTGQPSYEQYF. Together with reference TRBV5-4 and TRBJ2-7, the CDR3 gives the full variable domain: ETGVTQSPTHLIKTRGQQVTLRCSSQSGHNTVSWYQQALGQGPQFIFQYYREEENGRGNFPPRFSGLQFPNYSSELNVNALELDDSALYLCASSLTGQPSYEQYFGPGTRLTVT.

The V and J genes are TRBV2 and TRBJ1-3; D remains ambiguous. Germline loops: CDR1 SNHLY, CDR2 FYNNEI. Trimming cost V 5 bases and J 4 bases, with 9 bases left between them. The CDR3 consists of 13 residues. CDR3 amino acids: CASSIASGNTIYF. The CDR3 nucleotides read TGTGCCAGCAGTATAGCCAGCGGAAACACCATATATTTT.

The chain employs TRBV19 and TRBJ2-4, with 11 bases aligning to TRBD1. CDR3 length: 14 residues. The V gene end was trimmed by 7 bases and the J gene end by 15 bases; junction bases not matched to a gene: 14. The germline V gene has CDR1 LNHDA and CDR2 SQIVND (reference sequence). Here the CDR3 reads CASTPGTGGVGAYF. The CDR3 region has the DNA TGTGCCAGTACCCCAGGGACAGGGGGGGTTGGGGCGTACTTC. The full variable domain, with the rest looked up from reference TRBV19 and TRBJ2-4, is DGGITQSPKYLFRKEGQNVTLSCEQNLNHDAMYWYRQDPGQGLRLIYYSQIVNDFQKGDIAEGYSVSREKKESFPLTVTSAQKNPTAFYLCASTPGTGGVGAYFGAGTRLSVL.

The rearrangement links TRBV28 to TRBJ2-6, with D hard to call. Between the trimmed V and J ends, which lost 6 bases and 0 bases, there was a span of 9 bases. The length of the CDR3 is 15 residues. The germline CDR1 and CDR2 sequences are MDHEN and SYDVKM. For the CDR3, the DNA is TGTGCCAGCAGGATACAGATCTCTGGGGCCAACGTCCTGACTTTC. It translates to CASRIQISGANVLTF.

The table lists this clone with a few counts. This chain uses TRBV7-8 with TRBJ2-2; TRBD2 agrees at 8 bases. Looked up from germline, CDR1 is SGHVS and CDR2 is FQNEAQ. Trimming cost V 3 bases and J 4 bases; bases outside gene matches: 4. The CDR3 contains 15 residues. CDR3 loop: CASSFSGKATGELFF. The CDR3 DNA is TGTGCCAGCAGCTTTAGCGGGAAAGCCACCGGGGAGCTGTTTTTT. The variable domain in full, with the rest retrieved from reference TRBV7-8 and TRBJ2-2, is GAGVSQSPRYKVAKRGQDVALRCDPISGHVSLFWYQQALGQGPEFLTYFQNEAQLDKSGLPSDRFFAERPEGSVSTLKIQRTQQEDSAVYLCASSFSGKATGELFFGEGSRLTVL.

The chain carries TRBV27 and TRBJ2-1; tentatively, D is TRBD2 (7 bases). Germline V gives CDR1 MNHEY, CDR2 SMNVEV (reference sequence). Trimming left V 2 bases short and J 9 bases short, with 17 bases between. The CDR3 is made up of 15 amino acids. In nucleotides, the CDR3 is TGTGCCAGCAGTTTAGGTGGGGTAGGGGGGGGTGAGCAGTTCTTC. Translated, it gives CASSLGGVGGGEQFF.

In this sample, this clone turned up once. This chain connects TRBV2 to TRBJ2-5; D is perhaps TRBD2 (5 bases). CDR1 SNHLY and CDR2 FYNNEI come from the germline V gene. Deletions cut 8 bases from V and 3 bases from J, with 13 bases between. The CDR3 runs to 13 residues. DNA for the CDR3: TGTGCCAGCGGGTGGGGTAGCGAAGAGACCCAGTACTTC. It translates to CASGWGSEETQYF.

The CDR3 sequence: CASSLWQAWTGELFF. The DNA for the CDR3 is TGTGCCAGCAGCTTGTGGCAGGCATGGACCGGGGAGCTGTTTTTT. The chain links TRBV5-6 to TRBJ2-2; D is ambiguous. The CDR3 consists of 15 residues. Trimming cost V 1 base and J 5 bases, with 12 bases left between them. Germline V lookup: CDR1 SGHDT, CDR2 YYEEEE. Based on the CDR3 plus reference TRBV5-6 and TRBJ2-2, the full variable domain is DAGVTQSPTHLIKTRGQQVTLRCSPKSGHDTVSWYQQALGQGPQFIFQYYEEEERQRGNFPDRFSGHQFPNYSSELNVNALLLGDSALYLCASSLWQAWTGELFFGEGSRLTVL.